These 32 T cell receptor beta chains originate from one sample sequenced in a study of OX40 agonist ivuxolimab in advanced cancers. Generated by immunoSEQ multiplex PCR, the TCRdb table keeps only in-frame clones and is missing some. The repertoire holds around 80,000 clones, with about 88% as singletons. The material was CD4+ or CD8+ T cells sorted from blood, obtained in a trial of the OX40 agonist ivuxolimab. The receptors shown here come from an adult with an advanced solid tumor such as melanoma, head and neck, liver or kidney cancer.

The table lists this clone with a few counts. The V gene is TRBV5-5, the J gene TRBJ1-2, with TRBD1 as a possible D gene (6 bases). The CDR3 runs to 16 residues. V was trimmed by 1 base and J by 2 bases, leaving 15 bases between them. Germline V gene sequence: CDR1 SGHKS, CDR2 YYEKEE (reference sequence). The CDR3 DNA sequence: TGTGCCAGCAGCTTGTCCAGGGGCCGCGGAAACTATGGCTACACCTTC. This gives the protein CASSLSRGRGNYGYTF.

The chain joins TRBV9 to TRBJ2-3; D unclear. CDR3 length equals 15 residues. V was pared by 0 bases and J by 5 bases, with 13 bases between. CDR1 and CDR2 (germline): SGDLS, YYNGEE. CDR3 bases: TGTGCCAGCAGCGTAGAACATGCCCGTGGAGATACGCAGTATTTT. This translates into CASSVEHARGDTQYF.

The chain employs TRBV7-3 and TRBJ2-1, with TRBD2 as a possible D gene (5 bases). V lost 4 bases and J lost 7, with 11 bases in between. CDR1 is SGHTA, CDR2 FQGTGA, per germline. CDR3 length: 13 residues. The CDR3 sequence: CASSSNPGNEQFF. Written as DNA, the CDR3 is TGTGCCAGCAGCTCCAACCCGGGAAATGAGCAGTTCTTC.

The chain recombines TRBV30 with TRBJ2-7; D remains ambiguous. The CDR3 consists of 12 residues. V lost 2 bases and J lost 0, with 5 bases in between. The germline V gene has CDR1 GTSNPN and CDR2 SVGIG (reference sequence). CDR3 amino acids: CAWSMSSYEQYF. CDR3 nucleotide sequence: TGTGCCTGGAGTATGAGCTCCTACGAGCAGTACTTC.

The CDR3 DNA reads TGTGCCAGCAGCCTCGGGGTAGCCAAAAACATTCAGTACTTC. Its protein product is CASSLGVAKNIQYF. The rearrangement uses TRBV5-8 and TRBJ2-4; weak D call: TRBD2 (5 bases). V was pared by 4 bases and J by 0 bases, with 8 bases between. There are 14 residues in the CDR3. The germline V gene encodes CDR1 SGHTS and CDR2 YDEGEE.

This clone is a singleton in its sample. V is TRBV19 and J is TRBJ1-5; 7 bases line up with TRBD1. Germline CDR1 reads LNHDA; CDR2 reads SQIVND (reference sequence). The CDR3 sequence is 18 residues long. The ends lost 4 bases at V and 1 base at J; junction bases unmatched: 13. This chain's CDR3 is CASSTTGYQGGSNQPQHF. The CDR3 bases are TGTGCCAGTAGTACAACCGGGTATCAGGGGGGGAGCAATCAGCCCCAGCATTTT.

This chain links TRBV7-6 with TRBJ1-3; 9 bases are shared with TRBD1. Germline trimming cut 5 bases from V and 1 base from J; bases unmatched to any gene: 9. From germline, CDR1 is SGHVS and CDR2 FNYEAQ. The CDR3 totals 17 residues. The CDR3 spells CASSRLPTGGSGNTIYF. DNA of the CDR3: TGTGCCAGCAGCCGCCTCCCGACAGGGGGATCTGGAAACACCATATATTTT.

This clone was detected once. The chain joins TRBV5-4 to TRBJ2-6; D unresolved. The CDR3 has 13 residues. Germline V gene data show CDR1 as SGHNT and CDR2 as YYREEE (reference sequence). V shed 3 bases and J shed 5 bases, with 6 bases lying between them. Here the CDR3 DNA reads TGTGCCAGCAGCTCCGTCTGGGCCAACGTCCTGACTTTC. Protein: CASSSVWANVLTF.

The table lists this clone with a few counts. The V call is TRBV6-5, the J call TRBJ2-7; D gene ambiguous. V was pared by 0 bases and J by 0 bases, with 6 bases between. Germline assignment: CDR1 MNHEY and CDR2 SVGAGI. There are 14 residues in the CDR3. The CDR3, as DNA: TGTGCCAGCAGTTACTCGCGGTCCTCCTACGAGCAGTACTTC. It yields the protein CASSYSRSSYEQYF.

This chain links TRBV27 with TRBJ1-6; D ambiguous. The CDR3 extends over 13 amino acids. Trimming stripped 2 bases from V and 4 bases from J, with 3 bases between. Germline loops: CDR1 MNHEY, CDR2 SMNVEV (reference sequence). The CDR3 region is CASSLKYNSPLHF. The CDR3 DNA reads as TGTGCCAGCAGTTTAAAGTATAATTCACCCCTCCACTTT.

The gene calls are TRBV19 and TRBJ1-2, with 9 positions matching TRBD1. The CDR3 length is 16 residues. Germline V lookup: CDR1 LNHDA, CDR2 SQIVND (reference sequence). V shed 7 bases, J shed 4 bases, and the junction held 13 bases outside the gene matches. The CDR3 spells CASTQLPGQGSYGYTF. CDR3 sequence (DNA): TGTGCCAGTACCCAACTCCCGGGACAGGGATCCTATGGCTACACCTTC.

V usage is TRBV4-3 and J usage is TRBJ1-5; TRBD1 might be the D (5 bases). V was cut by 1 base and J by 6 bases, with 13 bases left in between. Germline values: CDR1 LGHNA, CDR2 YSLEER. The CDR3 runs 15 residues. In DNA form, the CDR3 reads TGCGCCAGCAGCCAAGTATGGGGGAGCGGTCAGCCCCAGCATTTT. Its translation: CASSQVWGSGQPQHF.

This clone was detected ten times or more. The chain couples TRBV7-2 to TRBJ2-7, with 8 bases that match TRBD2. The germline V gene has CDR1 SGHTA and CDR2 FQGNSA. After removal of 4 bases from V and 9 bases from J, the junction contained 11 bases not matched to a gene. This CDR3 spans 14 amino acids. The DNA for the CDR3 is TGTGCCAGCAGCTCCTCGGGGGGGGCTAATGGGCAGTACTTC. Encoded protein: CASSSSGGANGQYF.

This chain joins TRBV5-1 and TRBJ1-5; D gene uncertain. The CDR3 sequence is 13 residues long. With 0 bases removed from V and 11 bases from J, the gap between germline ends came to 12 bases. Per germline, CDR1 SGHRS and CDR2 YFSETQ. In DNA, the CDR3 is TGCGCCAGCAGCTTGGTTCCCCTTGAGTCCCAGCATTTT. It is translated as CASSLVPLESQHF.

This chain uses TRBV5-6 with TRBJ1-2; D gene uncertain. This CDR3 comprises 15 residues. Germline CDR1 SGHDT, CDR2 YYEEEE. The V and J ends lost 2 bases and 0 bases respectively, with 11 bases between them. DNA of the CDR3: TGTGCCAGCAGCTTCCGGGCCAAGGCTAACTATGGCTACACCTTC. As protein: CASSFRAKANYGYTF.

CDR3 coding DNA: TGTGCCAGCAGTGACCTCGGGACAGTTTATGGCTACACCTTC. Its protein is CASSDLGTVYGYTF. V usage is TRBV6-5 and J usage is TRBJ1-2, with TRBD1 identical over 7 bases. CDR1 is MNHEY, CDR2 SVGAGI, per germline. This CDR3 has 14 residues. J gave up 5 bases and V 5 bases, and 8 bases lay outside the gene matches.

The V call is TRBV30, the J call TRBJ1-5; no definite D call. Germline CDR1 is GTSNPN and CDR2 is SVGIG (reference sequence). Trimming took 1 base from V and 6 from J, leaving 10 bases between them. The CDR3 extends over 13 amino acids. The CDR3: CAWSESDRQPQHF. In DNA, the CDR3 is TGTGCCTGGAGTGAATCAGATCGTCAGCCCCAGCATTTT.

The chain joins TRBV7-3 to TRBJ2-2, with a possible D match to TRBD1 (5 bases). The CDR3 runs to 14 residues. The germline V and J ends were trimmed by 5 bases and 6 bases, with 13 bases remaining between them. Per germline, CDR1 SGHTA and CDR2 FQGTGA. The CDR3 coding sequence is TGTGCCAGCAGCCCCCCGACAGCACCCGGGGAGCTGTTTTTT. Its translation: CASSPPTAPGELFF. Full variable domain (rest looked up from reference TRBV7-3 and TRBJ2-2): GAGVSQTPSNKVTEKGKYVELRCDPISGHTALYWYRQSLGQGPEFLIYFQGTGAADDSGLPNDRFFAVRPEGSVSTLKIQRTERGDSAVYLCASSPPTAPGELFFGEGSRLTVL.

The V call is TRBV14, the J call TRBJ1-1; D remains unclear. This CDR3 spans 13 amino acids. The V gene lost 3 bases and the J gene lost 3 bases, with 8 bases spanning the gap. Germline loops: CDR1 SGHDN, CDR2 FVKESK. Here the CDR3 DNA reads TGTGCCAGCAGCCATCTGCAGGACACTGAAGCTTTCTTT. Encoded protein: CASSHLQDTEAFF.

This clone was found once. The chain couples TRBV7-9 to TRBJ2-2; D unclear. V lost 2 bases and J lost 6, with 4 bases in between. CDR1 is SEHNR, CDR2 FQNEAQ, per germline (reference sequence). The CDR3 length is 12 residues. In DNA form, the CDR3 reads TGTGCCAGCAGCTTACGGTCCGGGGAGCTGTTTTTT. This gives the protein CASSLRSGELFF.

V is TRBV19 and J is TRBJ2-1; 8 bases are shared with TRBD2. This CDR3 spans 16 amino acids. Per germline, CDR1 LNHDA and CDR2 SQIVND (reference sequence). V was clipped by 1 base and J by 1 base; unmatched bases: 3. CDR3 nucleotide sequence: TGTGCCAGTAGTATAGCCGGGACTAGATCCTACAATGAGCAGTTCTTC. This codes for CASSIAGTRSYNEQFF.

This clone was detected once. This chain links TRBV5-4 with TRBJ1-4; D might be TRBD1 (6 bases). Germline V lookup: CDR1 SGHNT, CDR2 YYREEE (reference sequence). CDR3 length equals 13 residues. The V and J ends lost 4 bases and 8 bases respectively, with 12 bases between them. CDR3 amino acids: CASSLQGGEKLFF. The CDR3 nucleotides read TGTGCCAGCAGCCTCCAAGGGGGGGAAAAACTGTTTTTT.

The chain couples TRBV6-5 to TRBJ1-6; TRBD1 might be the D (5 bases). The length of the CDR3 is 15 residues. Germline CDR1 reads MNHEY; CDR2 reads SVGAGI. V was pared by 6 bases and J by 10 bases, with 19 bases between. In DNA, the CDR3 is TGTGCCAGCAGAACCAGGAAATTAGGGGAATCACCCCTCCACTTT. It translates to CASRTRKLGESPLHF.

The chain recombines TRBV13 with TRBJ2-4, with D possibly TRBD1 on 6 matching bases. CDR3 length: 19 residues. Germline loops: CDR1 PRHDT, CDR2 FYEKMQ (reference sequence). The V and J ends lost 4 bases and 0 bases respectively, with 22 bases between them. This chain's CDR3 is CASSSGESTGLLAKNIQYF. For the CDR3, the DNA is TGTGCCAGCAGCTCAGGGGAGTCAACGGGGTTACTAGCCAAAAACATTCAGTACTTC.

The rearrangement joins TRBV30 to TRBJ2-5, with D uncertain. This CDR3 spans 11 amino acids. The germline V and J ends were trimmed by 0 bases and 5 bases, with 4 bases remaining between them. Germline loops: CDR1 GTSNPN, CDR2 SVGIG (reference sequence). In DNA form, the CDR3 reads TGTGCCTGGAGTGTAGGCGAGACCCAGTACTTC. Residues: CAWSVGETQYF.

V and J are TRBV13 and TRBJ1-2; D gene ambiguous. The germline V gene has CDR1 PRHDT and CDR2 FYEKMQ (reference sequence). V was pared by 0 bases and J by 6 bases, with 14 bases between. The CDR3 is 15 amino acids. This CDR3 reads CASSLGILLQHGYTF. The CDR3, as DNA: TGTGCCAGCAGCTTAGGAATTCTTCTCCAGCATGGCTACACCTTC.

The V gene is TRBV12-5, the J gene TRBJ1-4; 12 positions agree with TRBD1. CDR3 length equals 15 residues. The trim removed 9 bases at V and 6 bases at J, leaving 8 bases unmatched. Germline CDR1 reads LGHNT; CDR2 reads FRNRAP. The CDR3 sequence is CASAGTGGEDEKLFF. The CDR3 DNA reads TGTGCTAGCGCCGGGACAGGGGGCGAGGATGAAAAACTGTTTTTT.

CDR3 region: CASSSSGTWYGYTF. The CDR3 region has the DNA TGTGCCAGCAGTTCCTCGGGGACATGGTATGGCTACACCTTC. V gene TRBV6-6 combines with J gene TRBJ1-2, with D possibly matching TRBD1 (6 bases). Germline V gives CDR1 MNHNY, CDR2 SVGAGI (reference sequence). Trimming removed 4 bases from V and 5 bases from J, with 14 bases in between. The CDR3 loop spans 14 amino acids.

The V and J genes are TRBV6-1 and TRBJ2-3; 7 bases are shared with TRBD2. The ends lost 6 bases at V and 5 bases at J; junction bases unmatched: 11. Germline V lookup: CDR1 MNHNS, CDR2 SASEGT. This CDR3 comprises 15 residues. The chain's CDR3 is CASRVSGLGLDTQYF. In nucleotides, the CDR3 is TGTGCCAGCAGGGTTAGCGGGCTAGGTCTAGATACGCAGTATTTT.

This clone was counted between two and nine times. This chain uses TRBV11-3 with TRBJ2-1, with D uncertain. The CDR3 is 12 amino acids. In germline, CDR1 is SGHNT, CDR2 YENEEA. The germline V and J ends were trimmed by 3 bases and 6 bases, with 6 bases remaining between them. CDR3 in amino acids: CASSFEPNEQFF. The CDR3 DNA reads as TGTGCCAGCAGCTTTGAGCCCAATGAGCAGTTCTTC. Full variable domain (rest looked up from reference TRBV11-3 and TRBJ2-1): EAGVVQSPRYKIIEKKQPVAFWCNPISGHNTLYWYLQNLGQGPELLIRYENEEAVDDSQLPKDRFSAERLKGVDSTLKIQPAELGDSAVYLCASSFEPNEQFFGPGTRLTVL.

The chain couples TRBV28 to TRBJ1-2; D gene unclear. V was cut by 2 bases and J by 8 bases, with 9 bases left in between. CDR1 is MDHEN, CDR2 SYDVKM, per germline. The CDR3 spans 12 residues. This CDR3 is CASSLGQKGYTF. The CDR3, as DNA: TGTGCCAGCAGTTTAGGGCAGAAGGGCTACACCTTC.

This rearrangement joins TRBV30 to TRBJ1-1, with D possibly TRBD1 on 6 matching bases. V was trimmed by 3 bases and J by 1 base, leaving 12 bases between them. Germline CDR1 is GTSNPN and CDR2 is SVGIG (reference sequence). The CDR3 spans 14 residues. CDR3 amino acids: CAWRRGHANTEAFF. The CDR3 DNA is TGTGCCTGGAGACGGGGACACGCGAACACTGAAGCTTTCTTT. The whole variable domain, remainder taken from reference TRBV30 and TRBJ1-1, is SQTIHQWPATLVQPVGSPLSLECTVEGTSNPNLYWYRQAAGRGLQLLFYSVGIGQISSEVPQNLSASRPQDRQFILSSKKLLLSDSGFYLCAWRRGHANTEAFFGQGTRLTVV.